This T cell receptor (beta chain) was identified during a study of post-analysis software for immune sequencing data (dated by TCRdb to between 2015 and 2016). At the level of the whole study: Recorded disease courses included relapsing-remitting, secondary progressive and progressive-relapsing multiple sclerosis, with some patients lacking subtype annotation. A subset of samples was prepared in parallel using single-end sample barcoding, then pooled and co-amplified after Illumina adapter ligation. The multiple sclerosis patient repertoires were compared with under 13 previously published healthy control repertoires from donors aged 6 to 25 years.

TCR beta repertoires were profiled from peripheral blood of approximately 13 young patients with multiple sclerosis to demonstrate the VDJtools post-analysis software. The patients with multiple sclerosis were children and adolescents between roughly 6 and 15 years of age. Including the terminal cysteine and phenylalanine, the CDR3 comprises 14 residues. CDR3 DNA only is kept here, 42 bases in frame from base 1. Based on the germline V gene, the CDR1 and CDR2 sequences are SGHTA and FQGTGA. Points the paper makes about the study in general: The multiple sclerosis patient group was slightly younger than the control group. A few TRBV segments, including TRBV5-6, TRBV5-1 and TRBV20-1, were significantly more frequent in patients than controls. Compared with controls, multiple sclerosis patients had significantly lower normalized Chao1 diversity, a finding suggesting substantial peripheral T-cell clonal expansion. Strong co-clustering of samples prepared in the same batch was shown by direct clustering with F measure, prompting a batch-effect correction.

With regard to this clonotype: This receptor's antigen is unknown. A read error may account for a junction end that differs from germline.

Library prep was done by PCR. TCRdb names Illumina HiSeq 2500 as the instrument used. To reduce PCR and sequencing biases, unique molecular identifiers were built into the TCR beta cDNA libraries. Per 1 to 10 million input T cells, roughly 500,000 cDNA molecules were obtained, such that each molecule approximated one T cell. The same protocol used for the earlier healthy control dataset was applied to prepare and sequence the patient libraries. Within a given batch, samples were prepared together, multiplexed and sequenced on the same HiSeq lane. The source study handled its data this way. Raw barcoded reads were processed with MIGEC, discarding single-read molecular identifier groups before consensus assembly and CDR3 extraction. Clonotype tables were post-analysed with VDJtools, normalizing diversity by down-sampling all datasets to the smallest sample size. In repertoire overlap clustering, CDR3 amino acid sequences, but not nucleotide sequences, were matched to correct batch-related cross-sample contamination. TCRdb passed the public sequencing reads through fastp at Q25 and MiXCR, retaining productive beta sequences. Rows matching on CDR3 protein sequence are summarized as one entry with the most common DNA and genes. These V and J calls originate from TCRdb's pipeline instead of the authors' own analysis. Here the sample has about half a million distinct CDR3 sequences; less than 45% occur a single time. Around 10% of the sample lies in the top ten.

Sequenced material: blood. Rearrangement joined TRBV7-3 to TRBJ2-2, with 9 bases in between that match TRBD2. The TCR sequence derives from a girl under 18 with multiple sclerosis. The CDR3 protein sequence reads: CASSFRALSGGLFF. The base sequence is TGTGCCAGCAGCTTTAGGGCTCTTAGCGGGGGGCTGTTTTTT.